The 12 T cell receptor beta chains given below trace back to one sample, sequenced in a study of human T cells and chemical hapten exposure. Time point in this sample: pre-sensitization, week 0. The treatment denotes: therapeutic diphenylcyclopropenone sensitization with weekly scalp DPC. TCRdb re-called the RACE reads through MiXCR, storing one row per CDR3 protein. The data hold some 70,000 distinct CDR3 sequences, with roughly 9.8% observed a single time. The specimen was whole blood, collected in connection with sensitization to the hapten diphenylcyclopropenone (DPC). The receptors were gathered from a woman in her 50s with alopecia areata. Some clones in this sample may be carry-over from other donors' samples.

The chain uses TRBV28 and TRBJ1-1, with 9 bases matching TRBD1. The CDR3 spans 15 residues. V gave up 5 bases and J gave up 5 bases; unmatched junction bases: 9. Germline lookup yields CDR1 MDHEN and CDR2 SYDVKM. The CDR3 DNA follows: TGTGCCAGCAGTATTACGGGACAGGGTTGGACTGAAGCTTTCTTT. This translates into CASSITGQGWTEAFF.

This clonotype was recorded at least ten times. This chain uses TRBV27 with TRBJ2-1; 9 bases line up with TRBD2. J was trimmed by 9 bases and V by 8 bases; bases with no gene match: 8. Germline CDR1 reads MNHEY; CDR2 reads SMNVEV (reference sequence). The CDR3 runs to 13 residues. For the CDR3, the DNA is TGTGCCAGCCCAGATAGCGGGAGATTTGAGCAGTTCTTC. Protein sequence: CASPDSGRFEQFF.

Ten or more counts support this clonotype. The chain joins TRBV12-3 or TRBV12-4 to TRBJ1-1; the D is unclear. The CDR3 sequence is 15 residues long. V was clipped by 7 bases and J by 4 bases, with 19 bases between them. For the CDR3, the DNA is TGTGCCAGCACCAACCGGGAAAGGGTCGCCACTGAAGCTTTCTTT. Its translation: CASTNRERVATEAFF.

This clonotype occurred many times. The chain links TRBV6-2 or TRBV6-3 to TRBJ2-7, with TRBD1 matching over 8 bases. This CDR3 contains 15 residues. Germline V lookup: CDR1 MNHEY, CDR2 SVGEGT. V was pared by 0 bases and J by 3 bases, with 4 bases of the junction left unmatched. The CDR3 sequence: CASSYSGTGIYEQYF. The CDR3 DNA reads as TGTGCCAGCAGTTACTCTGGGACAGGCATCTACGAGCAGTACTTC.

This clonotype has a count of ten or more. The V and J genes are TRBV12-3 or TRBV12-4 and TRBJ2-3; D assignment may be TRBD1 or TRBD2 (6 bases each). V was cut by 6 bases and J by 10 bases, with 20 bases left in between. This CDR3 has 14 residues. The chain's CDR3 is CASRPGASERAQYF. Here the CDR3 DNA reads TGTGCCAGCAGGCCGGGGGCTAGCGAACGGGCGCAGTATTTT.

This chain links TRBV29-1 with TRBJ2-2, with unresolved D. Trimming removed 4 bases at V and 4 bases at J, with 10 bases between. The germline V gene has CDR1 SQVTM and CDR2 ANQGSEA. CDR3 length equals 13 residues. The CDR3 loop is CSVGVGSTGELFF. DNA for the CDR3: TGCAGCGTTGGAGTGGGAAGCACCGGGGAGCTGTTTTTT.

This rearrangement joins TRBV29-1 to TRBJ2-2; D not certain. The CDR3 spans 13 residues. The germline V and J ends were trimmed by 6 bases and 4 bases, with 12 bases remaining between them. Germline V gene sequence: CDR1 SQVTM, CDR2 ANQGSEA. CDR3 loop: CSVGRLFTGELFF. CDR3 coding DNA: TGCAGCGTCGGACGTCTTTTCACCGGGGAGCTGTTTTTT.

This clonotype was observed at least ten times. The V gene is TRBV6-2 or TRBV6-3, the J gene TRBJ2-2; D uncertain. The CDR3 is made up of 13 amino acids. Germline loops: CDR1 MNHEY, CDR2 SVGEGT. The V end lost 6 bases, the J end lost 2 bases, and 7 bases lay between the germline ends. The CDR3 sequence: CASSLYNTGELFF. The CDR3 coding sequence is TGTGCCAGCAGCTTATATAACACCGGGGAGCTGTTTTTT.

The sample holds many counts of this clonotype. V gene TRBV13 combines with J gene TRBJ2-1, with 7 nucleotides matching TRBD1. The germline gives CDR1 PRHDT, CDR2 FYEKMQ (reference sequence). This CDR3 is 15 amino acids long. The V gene end was trimmed by 2 bases and the J gene end by 10 bases; junction bases not matched to a gene: 11. CDR3 in amino acids: CASSLKGQGDREQFF. Here the CDR3 DNA reads TGTGCCAGCAGCTTAAAGGGGCAGGGGGATCGCGAGCAGTTCTTC.

This clonotype was seen a few times. V gene TRBV28 combines with J gene TRBJ2-4, with 8 bases aligning to TRBD2. Germline assignment: CDR1 MDHEN and CDR2 SYDVKM. Trimming cost V 7 bases and J 4 bases; bases outside gene matches: 18. The CDR3 spans 18 residues. The CDR3 bases are TGTGCCAGCACCATCGGACGAGCGGGAGCGGGGAGGAAAAACATTCAGTACTTC. It translates to CASTIGRAGAGRKNIQYF.

This clonotype was seen at least ten times. This chain connects TRBV20-1 to TRBJ1-2; 12 bases line up with TRBD1. The J segment lost 2 bases and the V segment lost 5 bases, leaving 12 bases of the junction unmatched. The CDR3 is made up of 17 amino acids. The V gene's germline CDR1 is DFQATT and CDR2 SNEGSKA (reference sequence). Here the CDR3 DNA reads TGCAGTGCTCGAATCGGGACAGGGGGCGCATACAACTATGGCTACACCTTC. Its protein product is CSARIGTGGAYNYGYTF.

The sample holds many counts of this clonotype. For the CDR3, the DNA is TGTGCCAGCTCCCCCACAGGCAGGGCGGTCACTGAAGCTTTCTTT. Residues: CASSPTGRAVTEAFF. V gene TRBV18 combines with J gene TRBJ1-1; a weak D match, TRBD1 (5 bases). This CDR3 has 15 residues. Germline V lookup: CDR1 KGHSH, CDR2 LQKENI. V lost 6 bases, J lost 4 bases, and 18 bases lay in between.